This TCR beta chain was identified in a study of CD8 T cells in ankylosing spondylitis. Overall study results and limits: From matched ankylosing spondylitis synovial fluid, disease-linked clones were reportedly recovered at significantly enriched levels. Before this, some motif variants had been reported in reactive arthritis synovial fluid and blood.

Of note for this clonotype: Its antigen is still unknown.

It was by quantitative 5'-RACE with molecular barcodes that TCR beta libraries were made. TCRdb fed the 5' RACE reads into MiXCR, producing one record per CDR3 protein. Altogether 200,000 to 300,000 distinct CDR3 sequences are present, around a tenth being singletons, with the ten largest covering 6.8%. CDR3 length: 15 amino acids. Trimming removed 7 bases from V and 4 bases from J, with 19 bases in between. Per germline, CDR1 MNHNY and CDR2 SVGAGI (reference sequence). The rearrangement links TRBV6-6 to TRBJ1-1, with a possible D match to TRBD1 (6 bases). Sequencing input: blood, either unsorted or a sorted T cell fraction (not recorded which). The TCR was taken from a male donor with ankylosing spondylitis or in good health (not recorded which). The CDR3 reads CASTPTGRRGTEAFF. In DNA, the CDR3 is TGTGCCAGCACTCCTACAGGGAGGAGGGGCACTGAAGCTTTCTTT.